This T cell receptor beta chain originates from a study of blood T cell repertoires in COVID-19. TCRdb keeps only in-frame clones here, not all; method: immunoSEQ multiplex PCR. This table has over 150,000 clones, 80% to 85% appearing once. The V gene lost 6 bases and the J gene lost 4 bases, with 12 bases spanning the gap. CDR3 size: 14 residues. CDR1 and CDR2 from the germline V gene are MNHEY and SVGAGI. The sample comprised peripheral blood. The chain links TRBV6-5 to TRBJ2-2, with D tentatively TRBD2 (6 bases). The TCR sequence derives from a woman older than 75 with active or convalescent COVID-19. CDR3 in amino acids: CASRVGLSTGELFF. The DNA for the CDR3 is TGTGCCAGCAGAGTGGGACTTAGCACCGGGGAGCTGTTTTTT.